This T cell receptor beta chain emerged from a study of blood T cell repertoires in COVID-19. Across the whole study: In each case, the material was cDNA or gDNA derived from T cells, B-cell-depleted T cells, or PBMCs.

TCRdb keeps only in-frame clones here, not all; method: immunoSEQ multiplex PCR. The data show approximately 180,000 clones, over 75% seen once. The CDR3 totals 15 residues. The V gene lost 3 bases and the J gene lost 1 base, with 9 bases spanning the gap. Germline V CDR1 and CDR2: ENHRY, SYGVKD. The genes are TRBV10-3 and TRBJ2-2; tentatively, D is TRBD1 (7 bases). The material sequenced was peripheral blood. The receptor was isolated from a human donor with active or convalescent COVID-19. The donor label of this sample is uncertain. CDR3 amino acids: CAISDRGVNTGELFF. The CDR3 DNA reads TGTGCCATCAGTGACAGGGGGGTGAACACCGGGGAGCTGTTTTTT.